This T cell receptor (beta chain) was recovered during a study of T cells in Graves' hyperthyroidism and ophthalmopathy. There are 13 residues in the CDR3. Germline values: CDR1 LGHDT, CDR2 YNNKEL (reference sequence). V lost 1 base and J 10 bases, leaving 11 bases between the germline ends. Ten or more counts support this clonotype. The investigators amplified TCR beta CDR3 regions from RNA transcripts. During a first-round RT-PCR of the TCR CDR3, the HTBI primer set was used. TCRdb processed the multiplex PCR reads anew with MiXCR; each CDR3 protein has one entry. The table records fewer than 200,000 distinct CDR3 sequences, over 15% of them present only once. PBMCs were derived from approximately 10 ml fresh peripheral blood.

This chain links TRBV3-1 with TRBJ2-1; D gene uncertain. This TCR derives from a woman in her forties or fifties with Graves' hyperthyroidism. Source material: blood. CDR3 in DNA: TGTGCCAGCAGCCAAGTAATAGCACTCGAGCAGTTCTTC. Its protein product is CASSQVIALEQFF.